This TCR beta chain comes out of a study of blood T cells in healthy people across ages. The second PCR ran about 6 to 11 cycles with a sample-barcoded 5' primer and J-beta primers. TCRdb called the 5' RACE reads again in MiXCR, with one record for every CDR3 protein. Of some 1.7 million distinct CDR3 sequences in the sample, 28% were seen once. The V gene lost 8 bases and the J gene lost 1 base, with 14 bases spanning the gap. CDR3 length equals 14 residues. The receptor was derived from a woman aged 30 to 39 in good health. Material: blood. The rearrangement joins TRBV12-3 or TRBV12-4 to TRBJ2-5; unclear D gene. The CDR3 sequence is CASGIKHSQETQYF. The CDR3 region has the DNA TGTGCCAGCGGAATCAAACACTCCCAAGAGACCCAGTACTTC.